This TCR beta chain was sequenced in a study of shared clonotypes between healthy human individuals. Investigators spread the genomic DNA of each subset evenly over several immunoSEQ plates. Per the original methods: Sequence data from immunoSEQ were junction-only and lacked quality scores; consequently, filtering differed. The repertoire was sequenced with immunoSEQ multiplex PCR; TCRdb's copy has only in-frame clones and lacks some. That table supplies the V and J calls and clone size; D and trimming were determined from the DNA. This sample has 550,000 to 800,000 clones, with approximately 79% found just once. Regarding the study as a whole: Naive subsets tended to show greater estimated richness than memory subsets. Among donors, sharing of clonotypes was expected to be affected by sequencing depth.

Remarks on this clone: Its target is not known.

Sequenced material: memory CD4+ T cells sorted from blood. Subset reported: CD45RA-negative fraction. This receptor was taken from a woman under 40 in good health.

CDR3 in DNA: TGTGCCAGTAGTTTTGTCAGCTCCTACGAGCAGTACTTC. Translating it yields CASSFVSSYEQYF. J is TRBJ2-7 and V is TRBV19, with D hard to call. The germline gives CDR1 LNHDA, CDR2 SQIVND (reference sequence). The CDR3 spans 13 residues. With 5 bases removed from V and 0 bases from J, the gap between germline ends came to 8 bases. Variable domain in full (rest from reference TRBV19 and TRBJ2-7): DGGITQSPKYLFRKEGQNVTLSCEQNLNHDAMYWYRQDPGQGLRLIYYSQIVNDFQKGDIAEGYSVSREKKESFPLTVTSAQKNPTAFYLCASSFVSSYEQYFGPGTRLTVT.